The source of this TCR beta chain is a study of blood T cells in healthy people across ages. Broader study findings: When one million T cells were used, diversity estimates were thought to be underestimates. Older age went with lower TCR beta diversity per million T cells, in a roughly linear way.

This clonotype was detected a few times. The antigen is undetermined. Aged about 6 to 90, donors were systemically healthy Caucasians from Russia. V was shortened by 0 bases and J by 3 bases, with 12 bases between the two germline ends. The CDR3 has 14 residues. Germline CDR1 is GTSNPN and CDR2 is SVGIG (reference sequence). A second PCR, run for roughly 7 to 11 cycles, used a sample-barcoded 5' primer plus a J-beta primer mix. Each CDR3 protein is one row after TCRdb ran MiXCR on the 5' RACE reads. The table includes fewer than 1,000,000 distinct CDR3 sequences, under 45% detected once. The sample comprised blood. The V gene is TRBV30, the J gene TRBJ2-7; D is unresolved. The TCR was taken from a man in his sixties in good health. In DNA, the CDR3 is TGTGCCTGGAGTGTGCCAGGTAGGGTCTACGAGCAGTACTTC. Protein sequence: CAWSVPGRVYEQYF.